The clone carrying this T cell receptor (beta chain) was detected only a few times. The data stem from a study of T-cell reconstitution after alpha-beta-depleted transplantation in children. The library targeted TCRbeta and was prepared with unique molecular identifiers. TCRdb reprocessed the PCR reads via MiXCR and lists one record per CDR3 protein. The repertoire consists of some 200,000 distinct CDR3 sequences, with less than 15% occurring once and the leading ten covering 13%. Germline V gene data show CDR1 as MNHEY and CDR2 as SMNVEV (reference sequence). The ends lost 5 bases at V and 6 bases at J; junction bases unmatched: 10. The CDR3 spans 14 residues.

The sample consisted of PBMCs from the stem cell graft donor, taken from the stem cell graft. The chain carries TRBV27 and TRBJ2-7, with TRBD1 matching 7 bases. The TCR was taken from a human donor who donated a stem cell graft to a child with acute lymphoblastic leukemia. The CDR3 sequence: CASSEYRGGSEQYF. The CDR3 DNA reads as TGTGCCAGCAGTGAATACAGGGGCGGCTCCGAGCAGTACTTC.